This T cell receptor (beta chain) was identified during a study of cytotoxic CD8 clonotypes in ibrutinib-treated CLL. Study-wide points: Baseline-level clonality went beyond age-matched healthy donors and moved in step with circulating CD8+ T-cell counts.

On this clone itself: Its antigen is not identified.

This CDR3 spans 13 amino acids. Per the germline V gene, CDR1 is MDHEN and CDR2 is SYDVKM. Trimming cost V 9 bases and J 5 bases; bases outside gene matches: 7. Profiled with immunoSEQ multiplex PCR; TCRdb holds only in-frame clones, not every one. The repertoire includes 30,000 to 40,000 clones, 69% of them detected once, and 25% to 35% sits in the top ten. This sample comprised PBMCs, obtained before ibrutinib treatment. The chain combines TRBV28 with TRBJ2-1, with 7 nucleotides matching TRBD1. This TCR came from a human donor with chronic lymphocytic leukemia. The CDR3: CASTLTGHNEQFF. CDR3 sequence (DNA): TGTGCCAGTACTTTGACAGGGCACAATGAGCAGTTCTTC.